This T cell receptor beta chain was found in a study of blood T cells in healthy people across ages. Together with a sample-barcoded 5' primer, a J-beta primer mix was included in a second PCR lasting about 7 to 11 cycles. Each CDR3 protein gets one entry after TCRdb re-called the 5' RACE reads with MiXCR. The sample contains about 930,000 distinct CDR3 sequences, 25% to 30% of which appear only once. The CDR3 has 14 amino acids. V lost 5 bases and J 4 bases, leaving 12 bases between the germline ends. From germline, CDR1 is SEHNR and CDR2 FQNEAQ (reference sequence). In each sample, at least 7 million PBMCs were isolated. This clonotype was counted only a few times. The data also belong to a second study, concerning T cells of mothers and their children.

This clonotype originated in a woman between 40 and 50 years old in good health. This rearrangement joins TRBV7-9 to TRBJ2-1; D call uncertain. The sample was blood. CDR3 sequence reads: CASSPATAYNEQFF. The CDR3 bases are TGTGCCAGCAGCCCCGCTACAGCATACAATGAGCAGTTCTTC.